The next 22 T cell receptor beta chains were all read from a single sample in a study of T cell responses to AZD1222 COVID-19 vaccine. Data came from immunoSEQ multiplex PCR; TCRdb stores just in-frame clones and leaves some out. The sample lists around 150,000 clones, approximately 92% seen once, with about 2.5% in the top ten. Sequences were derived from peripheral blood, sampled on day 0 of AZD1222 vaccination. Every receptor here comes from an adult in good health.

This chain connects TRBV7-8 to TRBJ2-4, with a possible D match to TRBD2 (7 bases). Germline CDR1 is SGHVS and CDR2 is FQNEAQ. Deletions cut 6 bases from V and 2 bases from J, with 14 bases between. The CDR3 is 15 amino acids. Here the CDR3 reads CASRSGGATKNIQYF. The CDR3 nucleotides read TGTGCCAGCAGGTCGGGGGGCGCGACCAAAAACATTCAGTACTTC.

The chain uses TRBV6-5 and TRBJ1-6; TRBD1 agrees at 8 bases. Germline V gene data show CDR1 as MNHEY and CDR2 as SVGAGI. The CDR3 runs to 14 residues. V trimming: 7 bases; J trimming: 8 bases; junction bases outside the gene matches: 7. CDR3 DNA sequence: TGTGCCAGCACCCCGAACAGGGGGGATTCACCCCTCCACTTT. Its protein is CASTPNRGDSPLHF.

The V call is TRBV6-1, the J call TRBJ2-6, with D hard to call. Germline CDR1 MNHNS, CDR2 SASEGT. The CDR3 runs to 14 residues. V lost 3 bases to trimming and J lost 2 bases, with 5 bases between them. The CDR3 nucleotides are TGTGCCAGCAGTGAGGGGACTGGGGCCAACGTCCTGACTTTC. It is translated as CASSEGTGANVLTF.

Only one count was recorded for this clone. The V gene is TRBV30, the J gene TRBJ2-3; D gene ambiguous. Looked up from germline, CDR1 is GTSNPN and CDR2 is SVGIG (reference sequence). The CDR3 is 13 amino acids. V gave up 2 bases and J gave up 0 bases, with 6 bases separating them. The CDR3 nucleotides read TGTGCCTGGAGTACGTCTAGCACAGATACGCAGTATTTT. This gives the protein CAWSTSSTDTQYF.

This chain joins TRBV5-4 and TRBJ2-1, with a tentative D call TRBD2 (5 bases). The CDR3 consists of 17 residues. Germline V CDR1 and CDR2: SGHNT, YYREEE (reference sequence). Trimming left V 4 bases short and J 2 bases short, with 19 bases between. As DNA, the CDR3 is TGTGCCAGCAGCCCCCGAACTAGTACTGAAGCCTACAATGAGCAGTTCTTC. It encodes CASSPRTSTEAYNEQFF.

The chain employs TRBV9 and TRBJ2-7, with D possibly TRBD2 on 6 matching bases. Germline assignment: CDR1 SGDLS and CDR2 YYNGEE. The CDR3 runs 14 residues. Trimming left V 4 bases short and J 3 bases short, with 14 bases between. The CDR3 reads CASSPRDSGYEQYF. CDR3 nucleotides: TGTGCCAGCAGCCCCCGAGATAGCGGCTACGAGCAGTACTTC.

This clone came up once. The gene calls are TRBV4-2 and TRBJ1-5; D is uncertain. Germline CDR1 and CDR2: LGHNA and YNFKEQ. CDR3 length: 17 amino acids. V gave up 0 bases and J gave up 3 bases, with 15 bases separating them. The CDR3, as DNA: TGTGCCAGCAGCCAAGAACGGCCAGTGTTCAACAATCAGCCCCAGCATTTT. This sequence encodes CASSQERPVFNNQPQHF.

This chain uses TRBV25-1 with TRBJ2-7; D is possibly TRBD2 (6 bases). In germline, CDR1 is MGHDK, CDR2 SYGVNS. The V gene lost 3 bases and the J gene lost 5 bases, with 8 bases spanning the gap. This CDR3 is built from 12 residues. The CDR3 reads CASSDWGDEQYF. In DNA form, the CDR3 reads TGTGCCAGCAGTGATTGGGGGGACGAGCAGTACTTC.

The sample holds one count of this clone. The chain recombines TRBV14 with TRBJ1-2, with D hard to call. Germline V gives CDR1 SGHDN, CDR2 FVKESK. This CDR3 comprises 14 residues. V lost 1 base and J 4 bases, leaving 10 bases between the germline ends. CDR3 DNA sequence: TGTGCCAGCAGCCAAGTTGGGTTGGGCTATGGCTACACCTTC. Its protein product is CASSQVGLGYGYTF.

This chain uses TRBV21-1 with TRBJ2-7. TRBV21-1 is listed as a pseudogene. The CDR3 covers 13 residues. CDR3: CASTVGNSYEQYF. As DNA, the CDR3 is TGTGCCAGCACCGTGGGGAACTCCTACGAGCAGTACTTC.

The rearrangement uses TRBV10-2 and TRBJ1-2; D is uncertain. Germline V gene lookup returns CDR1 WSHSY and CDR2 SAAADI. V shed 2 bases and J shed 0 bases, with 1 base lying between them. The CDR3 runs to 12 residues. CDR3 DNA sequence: TGCGCCAGCAGTGAGGCTAACTATGGCTACACCTTC. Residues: CASSEANYGYTF.

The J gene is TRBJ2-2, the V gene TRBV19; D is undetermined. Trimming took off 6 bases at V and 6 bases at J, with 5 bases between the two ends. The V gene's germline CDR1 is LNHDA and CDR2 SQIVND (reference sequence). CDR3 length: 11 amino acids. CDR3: CASRRPGELFF. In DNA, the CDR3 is TGTGCCAGTAGACGACCCGGGGAGCTGTTTTTT.

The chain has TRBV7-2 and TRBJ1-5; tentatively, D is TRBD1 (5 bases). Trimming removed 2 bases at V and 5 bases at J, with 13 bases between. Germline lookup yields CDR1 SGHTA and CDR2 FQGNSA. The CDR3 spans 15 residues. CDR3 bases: TGTGCCAGCAGCTTAACGGGACGGGCTCATCAGCCCCAGCATTTT. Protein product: CASSLTGRAHQPQHF.

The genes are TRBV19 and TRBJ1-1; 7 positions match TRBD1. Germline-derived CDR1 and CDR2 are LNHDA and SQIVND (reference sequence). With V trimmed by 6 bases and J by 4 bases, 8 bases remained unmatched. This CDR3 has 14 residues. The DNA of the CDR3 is TGTGCCAGTAGAGAATCAGGGGGTGGCACTGAAGCTTTCTTT. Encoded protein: CASRESGGGTEAFF. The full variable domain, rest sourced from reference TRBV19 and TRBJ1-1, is DGGITQSPKYLFRKEGQNVTLSCEQNLNHDAMYWYRQDPGQGLRLIYYSQIVNDFQKGDIAEGYSVSREKKESFPLTVTSAQKNPTAFYLCASRESGGGTEAFFGQGTRLTVV.

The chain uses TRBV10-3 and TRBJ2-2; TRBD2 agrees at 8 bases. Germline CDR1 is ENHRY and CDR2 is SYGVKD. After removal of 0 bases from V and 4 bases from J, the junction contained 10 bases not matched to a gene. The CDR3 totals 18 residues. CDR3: CAISESLGGSGATGELFF. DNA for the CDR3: TGTGCCATCAGTGAGTCTCTAGGTGGTAGCGGGGCCACCGGGGAGCTGTTTTTT.

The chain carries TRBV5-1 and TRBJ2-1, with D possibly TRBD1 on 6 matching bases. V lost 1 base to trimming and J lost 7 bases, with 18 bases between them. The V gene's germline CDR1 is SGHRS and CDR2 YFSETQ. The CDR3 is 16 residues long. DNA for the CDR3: TGCGCCAGCAGCTTGATTGAGGCAGGGGATGGGAATGAGCAGTTCTTC. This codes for CASSLIEAGDGNEQFF.

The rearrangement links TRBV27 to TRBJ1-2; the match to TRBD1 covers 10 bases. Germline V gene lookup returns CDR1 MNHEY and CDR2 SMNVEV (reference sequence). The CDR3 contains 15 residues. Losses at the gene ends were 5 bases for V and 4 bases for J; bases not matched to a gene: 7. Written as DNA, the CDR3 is TGTGCCAGCAGTCCGCTGGACAGGGGGAGCTATGGCTACACCTTC. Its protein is CASSPLDRGSYGYTF.

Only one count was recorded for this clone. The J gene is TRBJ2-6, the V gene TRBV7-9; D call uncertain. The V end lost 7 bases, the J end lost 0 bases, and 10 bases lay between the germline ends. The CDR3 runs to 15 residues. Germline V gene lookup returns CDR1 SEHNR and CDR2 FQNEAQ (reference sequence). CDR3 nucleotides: TGTGCCAGCATTCCCGAGAGCTCTGGGGCCAACGTCCTGACTTTC. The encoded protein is CASIPESSGANVLTF.

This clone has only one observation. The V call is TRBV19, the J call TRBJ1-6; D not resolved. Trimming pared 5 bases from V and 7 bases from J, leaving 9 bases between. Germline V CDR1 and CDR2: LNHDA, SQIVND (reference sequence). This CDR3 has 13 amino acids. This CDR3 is CASSVGPNSPLHF. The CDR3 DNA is TGTGCCAGTAGTGTCGGACCAAATTCACCCCTCCACTTT.

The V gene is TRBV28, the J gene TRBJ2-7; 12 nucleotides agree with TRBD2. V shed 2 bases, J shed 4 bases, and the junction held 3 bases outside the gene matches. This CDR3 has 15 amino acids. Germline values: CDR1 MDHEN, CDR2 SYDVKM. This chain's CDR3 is CASSLLAGGPYEQYF. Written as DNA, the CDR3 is TGTGCCAGCAGTTTACTAGCGGGAGGGCCGTACGAGCAGTACTTC.

The CDR3 sequence is CASRTGASNQPQHF. As DNA, the CDR3 is TGTGCCAGCAGGACGGGGGCTAGCAATCAGCCCCAGCATTTT. This rearrangement joins TRBV2 to TRBJ1-5; D may be TRBD1 (6 bases). Trimming took off 6 bases at V and 0 bases at J, with 9 bases between the two ends. The CDR3 length is 14 residues. Germline V lookup: CDR1 SNHLY, CDR2 FYNNEI.

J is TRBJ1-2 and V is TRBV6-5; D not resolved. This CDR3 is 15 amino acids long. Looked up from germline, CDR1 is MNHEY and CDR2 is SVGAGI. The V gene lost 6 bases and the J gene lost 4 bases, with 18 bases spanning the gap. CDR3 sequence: CASSNKAGVGYGYTF. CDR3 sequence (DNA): TGTGCCAGCAGCAACAAGGCCGGCGTTGGCTATGGCTACACCTTC.